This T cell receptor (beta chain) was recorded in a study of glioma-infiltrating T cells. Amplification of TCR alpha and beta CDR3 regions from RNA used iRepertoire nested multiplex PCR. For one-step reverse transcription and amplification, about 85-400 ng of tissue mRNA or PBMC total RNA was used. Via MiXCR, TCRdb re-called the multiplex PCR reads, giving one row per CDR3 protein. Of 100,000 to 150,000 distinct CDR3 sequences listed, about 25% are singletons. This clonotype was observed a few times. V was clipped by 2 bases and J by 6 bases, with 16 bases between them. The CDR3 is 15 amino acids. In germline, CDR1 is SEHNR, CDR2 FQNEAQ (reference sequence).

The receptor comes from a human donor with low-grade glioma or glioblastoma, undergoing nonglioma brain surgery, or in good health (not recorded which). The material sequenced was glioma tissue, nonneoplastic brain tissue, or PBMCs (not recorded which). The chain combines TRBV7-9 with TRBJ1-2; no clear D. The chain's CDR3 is CASSLPPIDQHGYTF. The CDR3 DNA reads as TGTGCCAGCAGCTTACCGCCTATAGACCAACATGGCTACACCTTC.